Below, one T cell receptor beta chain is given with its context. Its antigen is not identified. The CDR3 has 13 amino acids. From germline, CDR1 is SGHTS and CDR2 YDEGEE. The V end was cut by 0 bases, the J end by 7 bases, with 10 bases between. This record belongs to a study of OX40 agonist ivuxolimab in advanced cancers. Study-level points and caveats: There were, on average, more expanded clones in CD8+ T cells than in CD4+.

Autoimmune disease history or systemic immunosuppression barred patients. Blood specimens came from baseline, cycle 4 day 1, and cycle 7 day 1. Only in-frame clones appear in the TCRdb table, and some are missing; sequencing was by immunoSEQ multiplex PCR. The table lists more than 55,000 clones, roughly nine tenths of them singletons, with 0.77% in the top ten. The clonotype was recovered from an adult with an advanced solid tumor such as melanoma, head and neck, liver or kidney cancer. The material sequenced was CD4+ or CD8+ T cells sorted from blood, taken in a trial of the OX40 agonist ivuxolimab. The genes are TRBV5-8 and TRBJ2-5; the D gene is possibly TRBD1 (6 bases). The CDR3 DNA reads TGTGCCAGCAGCTTGGAGGGCAGGGGGACCCAGTACTTC. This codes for CASSLEGRGTQYF.